Each of the 14 T cell receptor beta chains below was sequenced from the same sample in a study of PD-1 blockade in classical Hodgkin lymphoma. TCRdb's table, derived via immunoSEQ multiplex PCR, lists solely in-frame clones and lacks some. Here the sample spans roughly 20,000 clones, about 81% being singletons. In every patient, relapse followed autologous stem cell transplantation, while exposure to brentuximab vedotin differed. Specimen: peripheral blood mononuclear cells (PBMCs), collected at baseline. Receptors originate from a human donor with classical Hodgkin lymphoma.

The chain recombines TRBV21-1 with TRBJ1-1; the table's D call TRBD1 went unverified against the DNA. TRBV21-1 is deemed a pseudogene. The CDR3 has 17 residues. Written as DNA, the CDR3 is TGTGCCAGCAGCAAAGGGAGAGGACCTACAGGGGGCCCTGAAGCTTTCTTT. Encoded protein: CASSKGRGPTGGPEAFF.

A remark on this clone: The same CDR3 can be traced to other DNA sequences in this sample. V is TRBV10-3 and J is TRBJ1-1; D is unresolved. The CDR3 has 12 residues. Germline CDR1 and CDR2: ENHRY and SYGVKD. V was trimmed by 6 bases and J by 10 bases, leaving 15 bases between them. CDR3 nucleotides: TGTGCCATCAGGGCTGGTGAACAAGGAGCTTTCTTT. Translated: CAIRAGEQGAFF.

The chain couples TRBV6-4 to TRBJ2-7; 8 nucleotides line up with TRBD1. The J segment lost 2 bases and the V segment lost 5 bases, leaving 11 bases of the junction unmatched. Germline values: CDR1 MRHNA, CDR2 SNTAGT. This CDR3 has 16 residues. DNA for the CDR3: TGTGCCAGCAGTAGGCCGGACAGGGCAGAAACCTACGAGCAGTACTTC. It translates to CASSRPDRAETYEQYF.

The genes are TRBV27 and TRBJ1-4; no clear D gene. The CDR3 totals 13 residues. V was trimmed by 7 bases and J by 7 bases, leaving 13 bases between them. CDR1 is MNHEY, CDR2 SMNVEV, per germline (reference sequence). CDR3 amino acids: CASTRSKIEKLFF. In DNA, the CDR3 is TGTGCCAGCACTCGGAGTAAGATTGAAAAACTGTTTTTT.

The chain links TRBV14 to TRBJ1-1, with D maybe TRBD1 (5 bases). The germline V gene has CDR1 SGHDN and CDR2 FVKESK. This CDR3 comprises 12 residues. V was cut by 3 bases and J by 7 bases, with 9 bases left in between. The CDR3 coding sequence is TGTGCCAGCAGCCATCCAGACAGTGAAGCTTTCTTT. As protein: CASSHPDSEAFF.

The chain joins TRBV6-1 to TRBJ2-3; D may be TRBD1 (6 bases). Germline CDR1 reads MNHNS; CDR2 reads SASEGT. The CDR3 extends over 13 amino acids. V gave up 5 bases and J gave up 7 bases, with 13 bases separating them. The CDR3 DNA is TGTGCCAGCAGTTTCCGACAGGACTATACGCAGTATTTT. The encoded protein is CASSFRQDYTQYF.

V and J are TRBV7-2 and TRBJ2-7, with D perhaps TRBD1 or TRBD2 (5 bases each). This CDR3 contains 15 residues. Germline V CDR1 and CDR2: SGHTA, FQGNSA. Trimming removed 5 bases at V and 0 bases at J, with 14 bases between. The CDR3 DNA follows: TGTGCCAGCAGCCCTCAGCCCGGGGCCTCCTACGAGCAGTACTTC. Protein sequence: CASSPQPGASYEQYF.

The chain employs TRBV6-5 and TRBJ1-4; D not certain. The CDR3 spans 14 residues. Germline V gives CDR1 MNHEY, CDR2 SVGAGI. Trimming shortened V by 6 bases and J by 4 bases, and 12 bases separated the two germline ends. The CDR3 region is CASSRGWNNEKLFF. The CDR3 DNA sequence: TGTGCCAGCAGCAGAGGGTGGAATAATGAAAAACTGTTTTTT.

On this clone: Distinct nucleotide sequences in the sample also encode this CDR3. The chain uses TRBV7-9 and TRBJ1-6, with 9 bases matching TRBD1. Germline V lookup: CDR1 SEHNR, CDR2 FQNEAQ (reference sequence). V was pared by 2 bases and J by 6 bases, with 8 bases of the junction left unmatched. This CDR3 comprises 17 residues. CDR3 protein: CASSLSGQGLFNSPLHF. The CDR3 DNA sequence: TGTGCCAGCAGCTTATCGGGACAGGGCCTATTTAATTCACCCCTCCACTTT. The full variable domain, in which reference TRBV7-9 and TRBJ1-6 provide the parts outside the CDR3, is DTGVSQNPRHKITKRGQNVTFRCDPISEHNRLYWYRQTLGQGPEFLTYFQNEAQLEKSRLLSDRFSAERPKGSFSTLEIQRTEQGDSAMYLCASSLSGQGLFNSPLHFGNGTRLTVT.

The chain employs TRBV28 and TRBJ1-1; D unresolved. V lost 7 bases to trimming and J lost 3 bases, with 9 bases between them. Germline V gene sequence: CDR1 MDHEN, CDR2 SYDVKM. The CDR3 has 12 residues. The CDR3 reads CASMHGYTEAFF. DNA for the CDR3: TGTGCCAGCATGCACGGGTACACTGAAGCTTTCTTT. Supplemented by reference TRBV28 and TRBJ1-1, the full variable domain reads DVKVTQSSRYLVKRTGEKVFLECVQDMDHENMFWYRQDPGLGLRLIYFSYDVKMKEKGDIPEGYSVSREKKERFSLILESASTNQTSMYLCASMHGYTEAFFGQGTRLTVV.

This sequence joins TRBV13 and TRBJ2-7, with 10 bases that match TRBD1. V shed 5 bases and J 5 bases; nucleotides not matched to a gene: 9. Germline values: CDR1 PRHDT, CDR2 FYEKMQ (reference sequence). The CDR3 consists of 15 residues. The CDR3 region is CASSQMTGGRHEQYF. In DNA, the CDR3 is TGTGCCAGCAGCCAAATGACAGGGGGCCGCCACGAGCAGTACTTC.

Concerning this clone: The same CDR3 can be traced to other DNA sequences in this sample. This sequence joins TRBV29-1 and TRBJ1-1; 7 nucleotides line up with TRBD1. The CDR3 is 12 amino acids. Germline CDR1 and CDR2: SQVTM and ANQGSEA. The J segment lost 2 bases and the V segment lost 4 bases, leaving 1 base of the junction unmatched. CDR3 loop: CSVGQGNTEAFF. The CDR3 nucleotides are TGCAGCGTTGGACAGGGAAACACTGAAGCTTTCTTT. Looking up the rest from reference TRBV29-1 and TRBJ1-1 gives the full variable domain: SAVISQKPSRDICQRGTSLTIQCQVDSQVTMMFWYRQQPGQSLTLIATANQGSEATYESGFVIDKFPISRPNLTFSTLTVSNMSPEDSSIYLCSVGQGNTEAFFGQGTRLTVV.

The chain has TRBV29-1 and TRBJ1-3; D perhaps matches TRBD1 (5 bases). CDR3 length equals 14 residues. The V and J ends lost 0 bases and 2 bases respectively, with 8 bases between them. From germline, CDR1 is SQVTM and CDR2 ANQGSEA. The CDR3 DNA reads as TGCAGCGTTGAAGAGTCCAGGGCTGGAAACACCATATATTTT. It is translated as CSVEESRAGNTIYF.

This clone has only one observation. V is TRBV7-6 and J is TRBJ2-1; 9 bases align to TRBD1. Trimming cost V 7 bases and J 8 bases; bases outside gene matches: 12. Germline CDR1 and CDR2: SGHVS and FNYEAQ. The CDR3 loop spans 15 amino acids. The CDR3, as DNA: TGTGCCAGCACCCCGGACAGGGGAATGCAATATGAGCAGTTCTTC. This encodes CASTPDRGMQYEQFF.